Detailed here is one TCR beta chain. This record belongs to a study of technical replicates of blood from a few donors. Only in-frame clones appear in the TCRdb table, and some are missing; sequencing was by immunoSEQ multiplex PCR. The sample has around 81,000 clones, approximately 94% seen once. V was clipped by 6 bases and J by 3 bases; unmatched bases: 11. The CDR3 runs 17 residues. Germline V gene sequence: CDR1 MNHEY, CDR2 SMNVEV (reference sequence). V usage is TRBV27 and J usage is TRBJ1-5, with 10 bases identical to TRBD1. Sequenced material: T cells isolated from PBMCs. This sequence was found in a human donor in good health. CDR3 residues: CASRGFGTGAFNQPQHF. The CDR3 DNA reads TGTGCCAGCAGGGGATTCGGGACAGGGGCCTTCAATCAGCCCCAGCATTTT.